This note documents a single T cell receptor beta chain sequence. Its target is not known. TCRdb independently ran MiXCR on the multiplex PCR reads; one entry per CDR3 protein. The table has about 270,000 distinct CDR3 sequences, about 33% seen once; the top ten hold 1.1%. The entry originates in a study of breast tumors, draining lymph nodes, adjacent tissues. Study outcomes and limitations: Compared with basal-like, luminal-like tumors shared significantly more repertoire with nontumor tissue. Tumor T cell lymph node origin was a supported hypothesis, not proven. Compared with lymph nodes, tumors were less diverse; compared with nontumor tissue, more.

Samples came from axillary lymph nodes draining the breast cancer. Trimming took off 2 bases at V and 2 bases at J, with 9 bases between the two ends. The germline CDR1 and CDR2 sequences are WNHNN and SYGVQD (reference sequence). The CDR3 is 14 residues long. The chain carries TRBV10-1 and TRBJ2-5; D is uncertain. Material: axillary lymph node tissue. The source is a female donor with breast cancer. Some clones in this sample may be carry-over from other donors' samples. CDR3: CASSEVASQETQYF. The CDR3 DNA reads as TGCGCCAGCAGTGAGGTTGCGTCGCAAGAGACCCAGTACTTC.